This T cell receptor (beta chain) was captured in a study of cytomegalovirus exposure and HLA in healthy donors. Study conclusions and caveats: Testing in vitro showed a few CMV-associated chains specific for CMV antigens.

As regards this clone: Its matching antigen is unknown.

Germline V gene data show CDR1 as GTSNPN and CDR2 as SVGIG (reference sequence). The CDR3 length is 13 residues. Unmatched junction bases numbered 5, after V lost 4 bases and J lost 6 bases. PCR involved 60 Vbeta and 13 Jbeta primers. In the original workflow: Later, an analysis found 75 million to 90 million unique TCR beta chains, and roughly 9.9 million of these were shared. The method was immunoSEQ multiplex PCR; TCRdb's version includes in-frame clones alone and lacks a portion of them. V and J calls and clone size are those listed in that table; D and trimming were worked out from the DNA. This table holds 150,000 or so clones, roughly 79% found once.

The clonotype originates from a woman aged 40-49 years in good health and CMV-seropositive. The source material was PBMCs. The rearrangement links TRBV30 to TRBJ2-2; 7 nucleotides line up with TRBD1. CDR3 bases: TGTGCCTGGAAGGGACAGTACGCCGGGGAGCTGTTTTTT. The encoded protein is CAWKGQYAGELFF.